These 5 T cell receptor beta chains share one sample of origin, sequenced in a study of blood T cells in healthy people across ages. Together with a sample-barcoded 5' primer, a J-beta primer mix was included in a second PCR lasting about 7 to 11 cycles. TCRdb processed the 5' RACE reads anew with MiXCR; each CDR3 protein has one entry. This repertoire shows more than 900,000 distinct CDR3 sequences, around 27% found once; its top ten account for approximately 0.7%. This same sample was also taken into another study, of T cells of mothers and their children.

Sample: blood. The receptor set was obtained from a girl aged 2-10 years in good health.

The chain recombines TRBV29-1 with TRBJ1-3, with D possibly being TRBD1 (5 bases). Trimming pared 6 bases from V and 0 bases from J, leaving 9 bases between. The CDR3 is 13 amino acids. CDR1 and CDR2 (germline): SQVTM, ANQGSEA. DNA of the CDR3: TGCAGCGTCAGGGCCCACTCTGGAAACACCATATATTTT. Amino acids: CSVRAHSGNTIYF.

This clonotype was seen a handful of times. This chain connects TRBV6-1 to TRBJ2-1; D is unclear. Trimming took off 1 base at V and 13 bases at J, with 8 bases between the two ends. CDR3 length equals 11 residues. CDR1 and CDR2 (germline): MNHNS, SASEGT. Here the CDR3 reads CASSEELRQFF. The CDR3 DNA reads TGTGCCAGCAGTGAAGAGCTCCGACAGTTCTTC.

This chain connects TRBV7-9 to TRBJ2-7; D is perhaps TRBD2 (6 bases). Trimming removed 5 bases at V and 2 bases at J, with 16 bases between. Germline V lookup: CDR1 SEHNR, CDR2 FQNEAQ (reference sequence). The CDR3 consists of 15 residues. The CDR3 here is CASSTPWREPYEQYF. For the CDR3, the DNA is TGTGCCAGCAGCACCCCTTGGCGGGAACCCTACGAGCAGTACTTC.

The rearrangement links TRBV20-1 to TRBJ2-7, with D hard to call. Germline V gene lookup returns CDR1 DFQATT and CDR2 SNEGSKA (reference sequence). V shed 6 bases and J shed 3 bases, with 9 bases lying between them. The length of the CDR3 is 11 residues. This CDR3 is CSALTDYEQYF. The CDR3 coding sequence is TGCAGTGCCCTGACGGACTACGAGCAGTACTTC.

This clonotype was found a few times. V is TRBV4-3 and J is TRBJ2-7; D remains unclear. The germline gives CDR1 LGHNA, CDR2 YSLEER. V gave up 3 bases and J gave up 5 bases, with 17 bases separating them. This CDR3 comprises 15 residues. The CDR3, as DNA: TGCGCCAGCAGCCATGGGTCCGGTCTTTGGGACGAGCAGTACTTC. Encoded protein: CASSHGSGLWDEQYF.